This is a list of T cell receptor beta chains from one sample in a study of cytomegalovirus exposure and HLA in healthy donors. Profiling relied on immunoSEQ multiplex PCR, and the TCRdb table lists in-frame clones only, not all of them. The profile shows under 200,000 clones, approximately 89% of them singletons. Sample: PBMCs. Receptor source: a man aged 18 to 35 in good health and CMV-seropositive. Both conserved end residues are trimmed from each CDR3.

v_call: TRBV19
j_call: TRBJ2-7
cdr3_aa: ASSTRTGGGPYEQY

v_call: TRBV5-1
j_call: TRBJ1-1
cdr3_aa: ASSFLGRQGMNTEAF

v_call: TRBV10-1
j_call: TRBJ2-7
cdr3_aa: ASSKTSGKPYEQY

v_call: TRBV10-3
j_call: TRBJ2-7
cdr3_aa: AIGVAGGDTYEQY

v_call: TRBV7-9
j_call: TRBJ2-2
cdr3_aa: ASSLIGGSPNTGELF

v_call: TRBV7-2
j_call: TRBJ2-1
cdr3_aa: ASSLTEFHNEQF

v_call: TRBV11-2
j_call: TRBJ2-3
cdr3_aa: ASSLKGTSGGGDTDTQY

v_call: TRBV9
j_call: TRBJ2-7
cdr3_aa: ASSPPGSLPNEQY

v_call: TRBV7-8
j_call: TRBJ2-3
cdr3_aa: ASSLAGREDTQY

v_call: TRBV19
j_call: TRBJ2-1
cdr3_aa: ASSISGSEQF

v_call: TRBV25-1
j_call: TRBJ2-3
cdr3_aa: ASSESLAGVDTQY

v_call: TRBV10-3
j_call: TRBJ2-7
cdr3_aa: AIAGLREQY

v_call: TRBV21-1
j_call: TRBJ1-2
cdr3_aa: ASRETGNYGYT

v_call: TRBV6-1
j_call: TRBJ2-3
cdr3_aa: ASSERGGDTDTQY

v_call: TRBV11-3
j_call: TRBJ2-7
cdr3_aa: ASSLEAGDRGEQY

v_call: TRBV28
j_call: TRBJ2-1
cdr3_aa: ASSLGPGQGAGEQF

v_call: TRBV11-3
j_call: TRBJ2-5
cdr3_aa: ASSSAGEYGETQY

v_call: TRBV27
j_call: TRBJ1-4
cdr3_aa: ASSFQGPNEKLF

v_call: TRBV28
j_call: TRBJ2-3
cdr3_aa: ASSPLGPQY

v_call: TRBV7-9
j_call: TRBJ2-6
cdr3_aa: ASSGRPGGSGANVLT

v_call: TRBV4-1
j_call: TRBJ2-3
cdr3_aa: ASSQDLGTSVDTQY

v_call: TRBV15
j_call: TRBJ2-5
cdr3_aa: ATSRDISGQETQY

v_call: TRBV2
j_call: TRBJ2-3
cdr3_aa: ASGRDTQY

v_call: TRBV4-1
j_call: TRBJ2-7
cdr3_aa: ASSLTGQGYEQY